This TCR beta chain is from a study of T-cell reconstitution after alpha-beta-depleted transplantation in children. Study outcomes and limitations: Among T cells one year after transplant, newly produced cells accounted for most counts and diversity. In patients about two months after transplant, alpha-beta T cells reportedly arose from several hundred expanded graft clones. In some patients, recipient T cells and intrathymic progenitors surviving conditioning explained high day-60 diversity.

This clonotype was seen ten or more times. As yet, its antigen is unknown. CDR1 and CDR2 from the germline V gene are DFQATT and SNEGSKA (reference sequence). V lost 0 bases and J lost 1, with 9 bases in between. The CDR3 has 14 amino acids. Researchers prepared the TCRbeta library using unique molecular identifiers, the study reports. TCRdb called the PCR reads again in MiXCR, with one record for every CDR3 protein. This table holds hundreds of thousands of distinct CDR3 sequences, roughly 23% found once. This receptor was obtained from a girl aged 2 to 10 with Fanconi anemia, due to receive a stem cell transplant. This material consisted of PBMCs, taken before TCRalphabeta/CD19-depleted stem cell transplant. This chain connects TRBV20-1 to TRBJ1-2, with TRBD1 as a possible D gene (6 bases). Here the CDR3 reads CSARDPGVNYGYTF. CDR3 nucleotides: TGCAGTGCTAGAGATCCAGGGGTTAACTATGGCTACACCTTC.